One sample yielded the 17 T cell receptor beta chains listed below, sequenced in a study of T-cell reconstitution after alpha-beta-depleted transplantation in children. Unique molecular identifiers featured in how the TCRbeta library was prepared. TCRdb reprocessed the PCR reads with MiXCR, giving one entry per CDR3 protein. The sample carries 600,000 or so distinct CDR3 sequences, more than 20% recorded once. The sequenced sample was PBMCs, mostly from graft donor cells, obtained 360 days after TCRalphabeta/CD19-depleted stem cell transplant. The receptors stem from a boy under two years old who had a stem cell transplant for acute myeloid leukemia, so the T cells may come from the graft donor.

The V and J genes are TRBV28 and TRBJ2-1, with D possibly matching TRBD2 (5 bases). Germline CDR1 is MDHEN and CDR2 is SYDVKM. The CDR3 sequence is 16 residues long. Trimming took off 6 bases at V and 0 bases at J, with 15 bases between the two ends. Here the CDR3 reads CASSVREWASYNEQFF. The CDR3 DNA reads TGTGCCAGCAGCGTGAGGGAGTGGGCCTCCTACAATGAGCAGTTCTTC.

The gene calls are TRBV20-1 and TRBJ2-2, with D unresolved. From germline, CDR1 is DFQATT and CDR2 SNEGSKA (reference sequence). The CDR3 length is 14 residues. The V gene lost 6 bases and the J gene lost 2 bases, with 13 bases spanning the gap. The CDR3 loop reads CSAMTSSNTGELFF. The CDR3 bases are TGCAGTGCCATGACCAGTTCCAACACCGGGGAGCTGTTTTTT.

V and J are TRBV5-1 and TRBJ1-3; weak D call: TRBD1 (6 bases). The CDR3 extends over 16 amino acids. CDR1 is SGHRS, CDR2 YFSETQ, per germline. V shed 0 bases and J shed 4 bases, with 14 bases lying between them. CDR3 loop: CASSLVLQGSGNTIYF. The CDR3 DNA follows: TGCGCCAGCAGCTTGGTACTTCAGGGGTCCGGAAACACCATATATTTT.

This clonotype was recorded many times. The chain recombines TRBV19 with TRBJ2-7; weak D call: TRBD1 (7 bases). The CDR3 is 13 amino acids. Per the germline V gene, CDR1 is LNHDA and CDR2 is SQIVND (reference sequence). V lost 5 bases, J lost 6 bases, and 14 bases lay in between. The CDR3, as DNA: TGTGCCAGTAGTGGGGGGACAGAAATCGAGCAGTACTTC. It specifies CASSGGTEIEQYF.

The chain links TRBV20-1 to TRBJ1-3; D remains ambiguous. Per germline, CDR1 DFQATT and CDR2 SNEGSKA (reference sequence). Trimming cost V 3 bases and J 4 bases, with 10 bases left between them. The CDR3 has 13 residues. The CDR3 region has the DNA TGCAGTGCTAGGCAGCCTGCGGGAAACACCATATATTTT. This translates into CSARQPAGNTIYF.

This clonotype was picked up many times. The chain's CDR3 is CSASSASDTQYF. CDR3 sequence (DNA): TGCAGTGCTAGTTCGGCTTCAGATACGCAGTATTTT. The chain is built from TRBV20-1 and TRBJ2-3; D is undetermined. CDR1 and CDR2 (germline): DFQATT, SNEGSKA (reference sequence). This CDR3 is 12 amino acids long. The V gene lost 3 bases and the J gene lost 4 bases, with 8 bases spanning the gap.

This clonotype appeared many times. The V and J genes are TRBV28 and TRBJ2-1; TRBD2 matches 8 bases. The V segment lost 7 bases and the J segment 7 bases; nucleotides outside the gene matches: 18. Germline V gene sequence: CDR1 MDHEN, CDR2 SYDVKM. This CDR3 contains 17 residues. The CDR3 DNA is TGTGCCAGCACCCTAGGCCGGGACGGGGGGGCCCGGAATGAGCAGTTCTTC. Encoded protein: CASTLGRDGGARNEQFF.

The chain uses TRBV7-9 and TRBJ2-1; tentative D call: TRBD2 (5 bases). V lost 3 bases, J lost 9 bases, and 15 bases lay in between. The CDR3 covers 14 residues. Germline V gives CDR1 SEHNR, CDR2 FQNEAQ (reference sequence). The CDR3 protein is CASSLVRPGGEQFF. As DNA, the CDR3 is TGTGCCAGCAGCTTGGTACGACCAGGAGGTGAGCAGTTCTTC.

The CDR3 nucleotides are TGTGCCAGCAGCTTGAGTCTACATAGCAATCAGCCCCAGCATTTT. Residues: CASSLSLHSNQPQHF. The V and J genes are TRBV5-5 and TRBJ1-5; D remains unclear. The CDR3 has 15 amino acids. CDR1 and CDR2 from the germline V gene are SGHKS and YYEKEE (reference sequence). Trimming took 1 base from V and 0 from J, leaving 8 bases between them.

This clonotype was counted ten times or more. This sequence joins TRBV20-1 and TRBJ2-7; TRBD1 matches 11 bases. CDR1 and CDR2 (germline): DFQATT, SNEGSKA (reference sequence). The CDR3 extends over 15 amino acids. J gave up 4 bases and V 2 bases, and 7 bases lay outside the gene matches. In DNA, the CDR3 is TGCAGTGCTAGATTCGGGACAGGGGGGAAGTACGAGCAGTACGTC. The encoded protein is CSARFGTGGKYEQYV.

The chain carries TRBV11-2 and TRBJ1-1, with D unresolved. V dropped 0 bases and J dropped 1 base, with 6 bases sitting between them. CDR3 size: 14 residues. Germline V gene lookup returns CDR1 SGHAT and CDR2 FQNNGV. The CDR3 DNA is TGTGCCAGCAGCTTAGACCGGCCGAACACTGAAGCTTTCTTT. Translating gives CASSLDRPNTEAFF.

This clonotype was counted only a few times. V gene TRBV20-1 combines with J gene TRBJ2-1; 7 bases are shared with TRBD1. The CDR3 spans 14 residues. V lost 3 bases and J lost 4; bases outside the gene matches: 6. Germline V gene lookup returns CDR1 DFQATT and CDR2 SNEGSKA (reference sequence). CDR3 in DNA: TGCAGTGCTAGGGGACAGATTTCGTACAATGAGCAGTTCTTC. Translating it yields CSARGQISYNEQFF.

The CDR3, as DNA: TGTGCCATCAGTGAGGACCCCAACACGGACGAGCAGTACGTC. This translates into CAISEDPNTDEQYV. J is TRBJ2-7 and V is TRBV10-3; D not certain. The V end was cut by 2 bases, the J end by 5 bases, with 13 bases between. Germline values: CDR1 ENHRY, CDR2 SYGVKD. The CDR3 has 14 amino acids.

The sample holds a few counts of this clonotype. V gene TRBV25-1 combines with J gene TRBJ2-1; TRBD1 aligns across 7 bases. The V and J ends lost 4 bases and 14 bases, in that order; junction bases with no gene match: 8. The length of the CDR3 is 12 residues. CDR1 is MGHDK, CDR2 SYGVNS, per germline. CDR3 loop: CASSVLGQVKFF. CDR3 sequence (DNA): TGTGCCAGCAGTGTTCTAGGACAGGTGAAGTTCTTC.

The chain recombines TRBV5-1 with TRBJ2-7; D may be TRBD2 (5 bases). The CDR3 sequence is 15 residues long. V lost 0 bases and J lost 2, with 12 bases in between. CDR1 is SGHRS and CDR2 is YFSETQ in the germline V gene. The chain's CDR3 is CASSLVEGTAYEQYF. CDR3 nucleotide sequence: TGCGCCAGCAGCTTGGTCGAGGGTACGGCCTACGAGCAGTACTTC.

Here the CDR3 reads CASTKARQGFYEQYF. As DNA, the CDR3 is TGTGCCAGTACGAAGGCTCGACAGGGCTTCTACGAGCAGTACTTC. This chain links TRBV19 with TRBJ2-7; 7 nucleotides match TRBD1. The CDR3 has 15 residues. The V gene's germline CDR1 is LNHDA and CDR2 SQIVND (reference sequence). V lost 7 bases, J lost 3 bases, and 12 bases stayed unmatched. Variable domain in full (rest from reference TRBV19 and TRBJ2-7): DGGITQSPKYLFRKEGQNVTLSCEQNLNHDAMYWYRQDPGQGLRLIYYSQIVNDFQKGDIAEGYSVSREKKESFPLTVTSAQKNPTAFYLCASTKARQGFYEQYFGPGTRLTVT.

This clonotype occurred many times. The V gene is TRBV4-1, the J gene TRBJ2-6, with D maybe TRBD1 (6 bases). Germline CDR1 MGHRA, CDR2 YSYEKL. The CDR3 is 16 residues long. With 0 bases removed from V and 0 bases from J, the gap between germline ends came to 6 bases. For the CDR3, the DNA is TGCGCCAGCAGCCAAGACAGGGGCTCTGGGGCCAACGTCCTGACTTTC. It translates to CASSQDRGSGANVLTF.